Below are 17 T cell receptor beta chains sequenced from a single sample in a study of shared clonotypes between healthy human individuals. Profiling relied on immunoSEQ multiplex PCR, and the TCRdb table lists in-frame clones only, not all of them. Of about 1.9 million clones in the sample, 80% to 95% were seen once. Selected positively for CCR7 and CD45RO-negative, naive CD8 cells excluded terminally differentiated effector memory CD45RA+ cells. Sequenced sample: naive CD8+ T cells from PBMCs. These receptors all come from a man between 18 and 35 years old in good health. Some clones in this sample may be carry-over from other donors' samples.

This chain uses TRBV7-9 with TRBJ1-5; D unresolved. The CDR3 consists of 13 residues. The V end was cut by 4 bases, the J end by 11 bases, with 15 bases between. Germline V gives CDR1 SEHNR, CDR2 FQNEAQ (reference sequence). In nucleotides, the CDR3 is TGTGCCAGCAGCTCGACGAGGATTGAGGCCCAGCATTTT. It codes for CASSSTRIEAQHF.

CDR3: CASSDGAGAVHNEQFF. DNA of the CDR3: TGTGCCAGCAGCGATGGGGCGGGAGCGGTACACAATGAGCAGTTCTTC. This sequence joins TRBV9 and TRBJ2-1, with 7 bases identical to TRBD2. With 3 bases clipped from V and 5 bases from J, the junction kept 11 bases outside the gene matches. Germline V gene data show CDR1 as SGDLS and CDR2 as YYNGEE. The CDR3 contains 16 residues.

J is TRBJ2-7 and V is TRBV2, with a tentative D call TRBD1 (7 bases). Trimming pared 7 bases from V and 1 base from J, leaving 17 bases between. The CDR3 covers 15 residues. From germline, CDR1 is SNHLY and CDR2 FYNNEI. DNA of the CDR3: TGTGCCAGCATGCTAGGGGCAGGGGGGTCCTACGAGCAGTACTTC. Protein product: CASMLGAGGSYEQYF.

For the CDR3, the DNA is TGTGCCAGCAGACAGGGGGGGAGCCCAACCTACGAGCAGTACTTC. This codes for CASRQGGSPTYEQYF. The chain has TRBV7-9 and TRBJ2-7, with D tentatively TRBD1 (8 bases). The CDR3 spans 15 residues. The germline CDR1 and CDR2 sequences are SEHNR and FQNEAQ (reference sequence). Trimming pared 6 bases from V and 2 bases from J, leaving 17 bases between.

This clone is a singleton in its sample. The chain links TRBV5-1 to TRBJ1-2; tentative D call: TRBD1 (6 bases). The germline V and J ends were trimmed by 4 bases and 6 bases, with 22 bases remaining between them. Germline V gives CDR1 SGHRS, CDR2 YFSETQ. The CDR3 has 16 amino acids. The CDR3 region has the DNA TGCGCCAGCAGCATACTACCGGGACACAGAGGGGATGGCTACACCTTC. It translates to CASSILPGHRGDGYTF.

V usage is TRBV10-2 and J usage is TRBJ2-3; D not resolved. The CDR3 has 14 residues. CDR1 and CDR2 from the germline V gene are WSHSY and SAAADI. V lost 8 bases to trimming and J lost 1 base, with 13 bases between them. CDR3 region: CASSGGPGTDTQYF. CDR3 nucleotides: TGCGCCAGCTCTGGCGGACCCGGCACAGATACGCAGTATTTT.

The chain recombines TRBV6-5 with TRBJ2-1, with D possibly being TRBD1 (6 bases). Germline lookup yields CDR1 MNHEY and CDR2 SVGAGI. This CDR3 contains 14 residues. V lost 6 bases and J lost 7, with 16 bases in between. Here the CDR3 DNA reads TGTGCCAGCAGCCCCGGAACACAGGGTAATGAGCAGTTCTTC. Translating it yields CASSPGTQGNEQFF.

CDR3 sequence reads: CASSARTSYEQYF. Written as DNA, the CDR3 is TGCGCCAGCAGCGCCAGGACGTCCTACGAGCAGTACTTC. This sequence joins TRBV4-1 and TRBJ2-7, with D unclear. In germline, CDR1 is MGHRA, CDR2 YSYEKL. The CDR3 loop spans 13 amino acids. V shed 5 bases and J shed 1 base, with 9 bases lying between them.

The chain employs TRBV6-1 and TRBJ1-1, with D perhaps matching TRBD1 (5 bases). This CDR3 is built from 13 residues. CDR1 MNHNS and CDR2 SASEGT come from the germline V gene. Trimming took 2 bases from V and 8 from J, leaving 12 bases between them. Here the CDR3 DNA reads TGTGCCAGCAGTGAACAAAGGGACCTCGAAGCTTTCTTT. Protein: CASSEQRDLEAFF.

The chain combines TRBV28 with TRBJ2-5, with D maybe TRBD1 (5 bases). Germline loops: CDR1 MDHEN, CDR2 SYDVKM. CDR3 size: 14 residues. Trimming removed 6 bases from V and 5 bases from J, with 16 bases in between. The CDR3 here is CASRDMDNVETQYF. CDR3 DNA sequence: TGTGCCAGCAGGGACATGGACAATGTGGAGACCCAGTACTTC.

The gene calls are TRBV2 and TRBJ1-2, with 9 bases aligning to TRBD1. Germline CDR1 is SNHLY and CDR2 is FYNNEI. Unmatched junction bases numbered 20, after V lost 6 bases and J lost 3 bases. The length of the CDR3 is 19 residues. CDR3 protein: CASSATRHGQGNVDYGYTF. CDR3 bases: TGTGCCAGCAGCGCTACCCGCCACGGACAGGGGAATGTCGACTATGGCTACACCTTC.

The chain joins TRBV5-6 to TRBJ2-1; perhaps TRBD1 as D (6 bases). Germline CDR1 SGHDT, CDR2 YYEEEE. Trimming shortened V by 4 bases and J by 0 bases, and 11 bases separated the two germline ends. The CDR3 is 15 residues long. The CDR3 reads CASSPDSDSYNEQFF. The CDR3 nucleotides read TGTGCCAGCAGCCCGGACAGTGACTCCTACAATGAGCAGTTCTTC. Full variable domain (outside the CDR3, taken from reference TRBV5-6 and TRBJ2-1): DAGVTQSPTHLIKTRGQQVTLRCSPKSGHDTVSWYQQALGQGPQFIFQYYEEEERQRGNFPDRFSGHQFPNYSSELNVNALLLGDSALYLCASSPDSDSYNEQFFGPGTRLTVL.

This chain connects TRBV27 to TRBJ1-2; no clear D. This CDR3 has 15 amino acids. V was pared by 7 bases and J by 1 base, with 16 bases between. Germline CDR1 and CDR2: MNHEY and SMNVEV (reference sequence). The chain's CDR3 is CASKSGIGYNYGYTF. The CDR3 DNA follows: TGTGCCAGCAAATCGGGGATCGGGTATAACTATGGCTACACCTTC.

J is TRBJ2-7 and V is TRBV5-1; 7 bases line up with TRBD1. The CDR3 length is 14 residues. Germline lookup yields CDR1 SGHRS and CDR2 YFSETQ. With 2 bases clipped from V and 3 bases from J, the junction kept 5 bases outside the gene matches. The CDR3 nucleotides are TGCGCCAGCAGCTTAGGAGACAGGGTCTACGAGCAGTACTTC. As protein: CASSLGDRVYEQYF.

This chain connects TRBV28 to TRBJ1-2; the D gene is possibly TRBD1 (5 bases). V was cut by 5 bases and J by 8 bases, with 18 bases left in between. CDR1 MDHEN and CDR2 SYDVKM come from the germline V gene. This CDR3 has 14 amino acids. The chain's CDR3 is CASSAFGFRGGYTF. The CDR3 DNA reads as TGTGCCAGCAGTGCATTTGGGTTCCGGGGGGGCTACACCTTC.

The CDR3 sequence: CAITQGQGWTYEQYF. CDR3 DNA: TGTGCCATCACCCAAGGACAGGGGTGGACCTACGAGCAGTACTTC. The rearrangement uses TRBV28 and TRBJ2-7, with 9 nucleotides matching TRBD1. CDR3 length: 15 residues. In germline, CDR1 is MDHEN, CDR2 SYDVKM. Trimming at V came to 10 bases and at J to 2 bases, leaving 12 bases not matched to a gene.

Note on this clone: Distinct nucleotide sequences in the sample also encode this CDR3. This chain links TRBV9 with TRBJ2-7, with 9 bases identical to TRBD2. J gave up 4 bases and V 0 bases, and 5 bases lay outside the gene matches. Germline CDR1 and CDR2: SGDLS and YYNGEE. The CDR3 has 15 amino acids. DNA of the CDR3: TGTGCCAGCAGCGTAGGCGGGAGGGCCGCGTACGAGCAGTACTTC. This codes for CASSVGGRAAYEQYF.